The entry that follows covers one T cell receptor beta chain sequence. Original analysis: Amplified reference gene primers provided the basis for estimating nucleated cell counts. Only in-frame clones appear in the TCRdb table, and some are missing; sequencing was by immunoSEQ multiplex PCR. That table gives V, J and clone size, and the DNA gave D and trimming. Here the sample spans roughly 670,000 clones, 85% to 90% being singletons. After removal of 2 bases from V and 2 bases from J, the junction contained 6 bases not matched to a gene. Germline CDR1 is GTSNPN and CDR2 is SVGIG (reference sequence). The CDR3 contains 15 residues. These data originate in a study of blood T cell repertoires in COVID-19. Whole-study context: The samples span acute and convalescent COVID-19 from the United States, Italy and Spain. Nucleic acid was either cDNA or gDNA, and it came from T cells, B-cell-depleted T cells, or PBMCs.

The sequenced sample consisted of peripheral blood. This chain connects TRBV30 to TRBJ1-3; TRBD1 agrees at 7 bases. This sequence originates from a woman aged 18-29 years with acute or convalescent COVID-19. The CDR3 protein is CAWSFRGSAGNTIYF. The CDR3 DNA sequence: TGTGCCTGGAGTTTCAGGGGGTCCGCTGGAAACACCATATATTTT.